This T cell receptor (beta chain) was captured in a study of OX40 agonist ivuxolimab in advanced cancers. Study-level points and caveats: Antigen targets of the expanded peripheral T cells went undetermined.

Baseline, cycle 4 day 1, and cycle 7 day 1 were the blood sampling points. Clones were sequenced by immunoSEQ multiplex PCR, and TCRdb holds only the in-frame ones, with some missing. The sample holds about 14,000 clones; 82% are singletons and the top ten take around 45%. Remarks on this clone: Its target is unknown.

The length of the CDR3 is 14 residues. Germline lookup yields CDR1 LNHNV and CDR2 YYDKDF (reference sequence). The ends lost 1 base at V and 7 bases at J; junction bases unmatched: 3. The source was CD4+ or CD8+ T cells sorted from blood, collected in a trial of the OX40 agonist ivuxolimab. The chain employs TRBV15 and TRBJ2-4; 8 bases are shared with TRBD1. The TCR was taken from an adult with an advanced solid tumor such as melanoma, head and neck, liver or kidney cancer. For the CDR3, the DNA is TGTGCCACCAGCAGAGCAGGGGGCGGGAACATTCAGTACTTC. It yields the protein CATSRAGGGNIQYF.